This T cell receptor beta chain was profiled in a study of T cells in Graves' hyperthyroidism and ophthalmopathy. Study observations and caveats: Among clonotypes expanded in thyroid above 0.001, most were also found in blood. A median around 6.4 months before onset, the model predicted ophthalmopathy.

This clonotype was counted ten times or more. Its antigen is still unknown. From germline, CDR1 is DFQATT and CDR2 SNEGSKA (reference sequence). This CDR3 region has 13 residues. V lost 5 bases and J lost 1; bases outside the gene matches: 4. Exclusion of a patient resulted from uncontrolled infection, other autoimmune disease, pregnancy or lactation. Thyroid ultrasound and orbital computed tomography, with clinical symptoms and serum thyroxine and TRAb, informed diagnoses. Authors of the study amplified TCR beta CDR3 regions from RNA transcripts. HTBI primers were the set used in a first-round RT-PCR of the TCR CDR3. MiXCR, run by TCRdb on the multiplex PCR reads, gives a single entry per CDR3 protein. Among about 98,000 distinct CDR3 sequences, about 37% were seen once, and the ten largest hold 10% to 13%.

V and J are TRBV20-1 and TRBJ1-1, with 7 bases fitting TRBD1. The TCR comes from a woman aged 25 to 39 with Graves' hyperthyroidism. The material sequenced was peripheral blood or thyroid tissue (not recorded which). The CDR3 loop reads CSALRDRNTEAFF. The CDR3 coding sequence is TGCAGTGCTCTCCGGGACAGGAACACTGAAGCTTTCTTT.